These 23 T cell receptor beta chains were all obtained from the same sample, sequenced in a study of Ad26.COV2.S vaccination and SARS-CoV-2 variants (dated by TCRdb to the early 2020s). What the time point label conveys for this sample: individuals recovered from natural SARS-CoV-2 infection. Libraries came from the immunoSEQ multiplex PCR assay. Sourced from immuneACCESS, this table was stored by TCRdb with only in-frame sequences that have V and J called. A share of the clones is absent; for the studies checked, an unresolved V gene accounts for under half, and the remainder has no known explanation. Across this sample there are about 350,000 clones, with 92% seen only once. 3.9% of the sample rests with the top ten. The sequencing here drew on peripheral blood, taken after recovery from COVID-19. The receptor set was obtained from a human donor who had recovered from COVID-19.

The V gene is TRBV7-2, the J gene TRBJ1-2; maybe TRBD1 (6 bases). With 1 base removed from V and 5 bases from J, the gap between germline ends came to 8 bases. CDR1 and CDR2 from the germline V gene are SGHTA and FQGNSA. The CDR3 spans 13 residues. CDR3 bases: TGTGCCAGCAGCTTAGGGGGGGCATATGGCTACACCTTC. This translates into CASSLGGAYGYTF.

The rearrangement links TRBV27 to TRBJ2-2; TRBD1 might be the D (6 bases). Trimming cost V 3 bases and J 0 bases, with 8 bases left between them. Germline V lookup: CDR1 MNHEY, CDR2 SMNVEV (reference sequence). The CDR3 loop spans 15 amino acids. The DNA of the CDR3 is TGTGCCAGCAGTTTTGGGGGCCCGAACACCGGGGAGCTGTTTTTT. This gives the protein CASSFGGPNTGELFF.

Here the CDR3 DNA reads TGTGCCAGTAGTACCCTAGCGGGACGCTTGGGAGGCTACACCTTC. Encoded protein: CASSTLAGRLGGYTF. The gene calls are TRBV19 and TRBJ1-2, with D possibly TRBD1 on 5 matching bases. V gave up 4 bases and J gave up 8 bases, with 20 bases separating them. The CDR3 extends over 15 amino acids. The germline gives CDR1 LNHDA, CDR2 SQIVND (reference sequence). Using reference TRBV19 and TRBJ1-2 for the parts outside the CDR3, the full variable domain is DGGITQSPKYLFRKEGQNVTLSCEQNLNHDAMYWYRQDPGQGLRLIYYSQIVNDFQKGDIAEGYSVSREKKESFPLTVTSAQKNPTAFYLCASSTLAGRLGGYTFGSGTRLTVV.

This chain joins TRBV6-5 and TRBJ1-1, with D hard to call. The CDR3 is 13 residues long. Looked up from germline, CDR1 is MNHEY and CDR2 is SVGAGI. Trimming stripped 6 bases from V and 4 bases from J, with 12 bases between. CDR3: CASSRLEATEAFF. The CDR3 region has the DNA TGTGCCAGCAGCCGCCTCGAGGCCACTGAAGCTTTCTTT.

V and J are TRBV5-1 and TRBJ2-5; TRBD1 aligns across 8 bases. The germline V gene has CDR1 SGHRS and CDR2 YFSETQ. The length of the CDR3 is 15 residues. Trimming took 2 bases from V and 3 from J; bases not matched to a gene: 6. The CDR3 bases are TGCGCCAGCAGCTTCCAGGGGGCCCAAGAAGAGACCCAGTACTTC. Translation gives CASSFQGAQEETQYF.

The chain couples TRBV11-2 to TRBJ2-3; TRBD2 aligns across 12 bases. The germline gives CDR1 SGHAT, CDR2 FQNNGV. The CDR3 runs 16 residues. The V gene end was trimmed by 5 bases and the J gene end by 1 base; junction bases not matched to a gene: 4. This CDR3 is CASSTRLAGGTDTQYF. The CDR3 DNA sequence: TGTGCCAGCAGCACACGACTAGCGGGGGGCACAGATACGCAGTATTTT.

The chain has TRBV7-8 and TRBJ2-5; D might be TRBD1 or TRBD2, each matching 6 bases. This CDR3 spans 14 amino acids. Trimming left V 7 bases short and J 5 bases short, with 17 bases between. Germline assignment: CDR1 SGHVS and CDR2 FQNEAQ. CDR3 sequence (DNA): TGTGCCAGCAACAAACGGGGGACAAGGGAGACCCAGTACTTC. It translates to CASNKRGTRETQYF.

The chain employs TRBV5-1 and TRBJ2-7; the D gene is possibly TRBD1 (5 bases). V was pared by 3 bases and J by 7 bases, with 8 bases between. This CDR3 has 11 amino acids. Germline-derived CDR1 and CDR2 are SGHRS and YFSETQ. The CDR3 loop reads CASSWQGEQYF. The CDR3 DNA follows: TGCGCCAGCAGCTGGCAGGGTGAGCAGTACTTC.

This chain uses TRBV15 with TRBJ2-5, with TRBD1 as a possible D gene (5 bases). The germline V gene encodes CDR1 LNHNV and CDR2 YYDKDF (reference sequence). This CDR3 contains 15 residues. Trimming took off 0 bases at V and 7 bases at J, with 15 bases between the two ends. CDR3 nucleotide sequence: TGTGCCACCAGCAGAGATGCAGGGAAAATAGGGACCCAGTACTTC. Translating it yields CATSRDAGKIGTQYF.

The count of this clone is one. The V call is TRBV15, the J call TRBJ1-2; D unclear. The CDR3 runs 16 residues. Per germline, CDR1 LNHNV and CDR2 YYDKDF (reference sequence). V was trimmed by 0 bases and J by 0 bases, leaving 11 bases between them. CDR3 DNA sequence: TGTGCCACCAGCAGAGATTATGACAATGCTAACTATGGCTACACCTTC. It yields the protein CATSRDYDNANYGYTF.

The CDR3 sequence is CASSLDSTDTQYF. CDR3 bases: TGTGCCAGCAGCTTGGACTCCACAGATACGCAGTATTTT. The rearrangement links TRBV5-4 to TRBJ2-3, with D unresolved. V was cut by 0 bases and J by 2 bases, with 4 bases left in between. The CDR3 consists of 13 residues. The germline V gene has CDR1 SGHNT and CDR2 YYREEE (reference sequence).

This clone has only one observation. The CDR3 reads CASSVSQGWNYGYTF. The CDR3 nucleotides are TGTGCCAGCAGTGTGAGCCAGGGGTGGAACTATGGCTACACCTTC. The V call is TRBV6-6, the J call TRBJ1-2; possibly TRBD1 for D (6 bases). V shed 5 bases and J shed 2 bases, with 15 bases lying between them. This CDR3 has 15 residues. Looked up from germline, CDR1 is MNHNY and CDR2 is SVGAGI (reference sequence).

The chain uses TRBV2 and TRBJ2-2, with 10 positions matching TRBD1. With V trimmed by 6 bases and J by 6 bases, 7 bases remained unmatched. This CDR3 is 15 amino acids long. Germline values: CDR1 SNHLY, CDR2 FYNNEI. The CDR3 nucleotides read TGTGCCAGCAGAAGGACAGGGGGGGCAGCCGGGGAGCTGTTTTTT. As protein: CASRRTGGAAGELFF. The full variable domain, completed using reference TRBV2 and TRBJ2-2, is EPEVTQTPSHQVTQMGQEVILRCVPISNHLYFYWYRQILGQKVEFLVSFYNNEISEKSEIFDDQFSVERPDGSNFTLKIRSTKLEDSAMYFCASRRTGGAAGELFFGEGSRLTVL.

This sequence joins TRBV19 and TRBJ2-4, with TRBD1 as a possible D gene (6 bases). The CDR3 totals 15 residues. The V gene's germline CDR1 is LNHDA and CDR2 SQIVND (reference sequence). Trimming pared 0 bases from V and 0 bases from J, leaving 6 bases between. CDR3 DNA: TGTGCCAGTAGTATAGAGGGGGCAGCCAAAAACATTCAGTACTTC. Translating gives CASSIEGAAKNIQYF.

The CDR3 sequence: CTSSQSYRVDYGYTF. As DNA, the CDR3 is TGCACCAGCAGCCAGTCGTACAGGGTTGACTATGGCTACACCTTC. The chain employs TRBV1 and TRBJ1-2; TRBD1 is the table's D call, not checked against the DNA. TRBV1 is assigned pseudogene status. CDR3 length: 15 residues.

The chain carries TRBV5-1 and TRBJ2-2; a possible D gene is TRBD1 (6 bases). This CDR3 comprises 15 residues. Germline-derived CDR1 and CDR2 are SGHRS and YFSETQ. Trimming took 4 bases from V and 3 from J, leaving 13 bases between them. In DNA form, the CDR3 reads TGCGCCAGCAGCAACTGGGACAAATACACCGGGGAGCTGTTTTTT. Translating it yields CASSNWDKYTGELFF.

This chain links TRBV5-6 with TRBJ1-2, with D maybe TRBD1 (6 bases). Germline CDR1 is SGHDT and CDR2 is YYEEEE. V lost 2 bases to trimming and J lost 2 bases, with 7 bases between them. CDR3 length: 13 amino acids. The CDR3 DNA reads as TGTGCCAGCAGCTTCACAGGGAACTATGGCTACACCTTC. Translation gives CASSFTGNYGYTF.

The chain links TRBV4-1 to TRBJ2-6; 10 bases fit TRBD2. Germline V gene data show CDR1 as MGHRA and CDR2 as YSYEKL. This CDR3 has 17 residues. V trimming: 5 bases; J trimming: 1 base; junction bases outside the gene matches: 5. CDR3 nucleotides: TGCGCCAGCAGCTCCAGTAGCGGGGGGTCTGGGGCCAACGTCCTGACTTTC. Protein sequence: CASSSSSGGSGANVLTF.

On this clone itself: Other DNA sequences of this sample code for an identical CDR3. This rearrangement joins TRBV27 to TRBJ2-1; D ambiguous. V was clipped by 3 bases and J by 8 bases, with 5 bases between them. Germline loops: CDR1 MNHEY, CDR2 SMNVEV (reference sequence). CDR3 length: 11 residues. Here the CDR3 reads CASSFGDEQFF. The CDR3 region has the DNA TGTGCCAGCAGTTTTGGGGATGAGCAGTTCTTC.

The chain has TRBV6-2 or TRBV6-3 and TRBJ1-2, with 10 positions matching TRBD1. From germline, CDR1 is MNHEY and CDR2 SVGEGT. This CDR3 spans 15 amino acids. Trimming cost V 7 bases and J 0 bases; bases outside gene matches: 5. CDR3 sequence (DNA): TGTGCCAGCATCCCAGGGACAGGGGCTAACTATGGCTACACCTTC. Translation gives CASIPGTGANYGYTF.

This rearrangement joins TRBV7-3 to TRBJ2-7; TRBD2 might be the D (6 bases). Trimming took off 5 bases at V and 3 bases at J, with 17 bases between the two ends. The CDR3 spans 15 residues. Germline V gene sequence: CDR1 SGHTA, CDR2 FQGTGA. CDR3 in amino acids: CASSVGDSTHYEQYF. The CDR3 bases are TGTGCCAGCAGCGTAGGGGACTCTACCCACTACGAGCAGTACTTC.

The chain is built from TRBV11-2 and TRBJ1-1; D not certain. This CDR3 is built from 15 residues. Trimming removed 3 bases at V and 0 bases at J, with 11 bases between. Germline CDR1 is SGHAT and CDR2 is FQNNGV. The CDR3 coding sequence is TGTGCCAGCAGCTTTAAGGTGAGGATGAACACTGAAGCTTTCTTT. It encodes CASSFKVRMNTEAFF.

V and J are TRBV2 and TRBJ2-7, with D hard to call. The germline V gene has CDR1 SNHLY and CDR2 FYNNEI. V was clipped by 8 bases and J by 2 bases, with 10 bases between them. The CDR3 runs to 12 residues. CDR3 residues: CASQENPYEQYF. CDR3 sequence (DNA): TGTGCCAGCCAGGAAAACCCCTACGAGCAGTACTTC.